This is a list of T cell receptor beta chains from one sample in a study of blood T cell repertoires in COVID-19. Measured with immunoSEQ multiplex PCR; TCRdb has only the in-frame clones, and not every one. This sample yields 200,000 to 300,000 clones, of which around nine tenths are seen a single time; about 2.6% belongs to the top ten. What was sequenced was PBMCs or T cells enriched from blood (not recorded which). Every receptor here comes from a woman under 30 who had recovered from COVID-19. Both conserved end residues are part of each CDR3. Fields, in order: D gene, clone size, J gene, V gene, CDR3 protein, CDR3 DNA. A D gene is named only where the DNA matches it firmly. A row's size may be missing; if present it is once, few, many or a size class.

>.|.|TRBJ1-5|TRBV27
CASSPLGALYSNQPQHF
TGTGCCAGCAGTCCCTTGGGGGCGCTTTATAGCAATCAGCCCCAGCATTTT
>.|once|TRBJ1-3|TRBV19
CASSAGWDTIYF
TGTGCCAGTAGTGCAGGGTGGGACACCATATATTTT
>.|.|TRBJ2-4|TRBV27
CASSLSFLNIQYF
TGTGCCAGCAGTTTATCCTTCTTGAACATTCAGTACTTC
>TRBD1|.|TRBJ2-1|TRBV19
CASSTGGSSYNEQFF
TGTGCCAGTAGCACAGGGGGGAGCTCCTACAATGAGCAGTTCTTC
>TRBD1|once|TRBJ1-3|TRBV30
CAWSVARDRQSFSGNTIYF
TGTGCCTGGAGTGTAGCTCGGGACAGACAAAGTTTCTCTGGAAACACCATATATTTT
>TRBD1|.|TRBJ2-5|TRBV19
CASSMTGDQETQYF
TGTGCCAGTAGTATGACAGGGGACCAAGAGACCCAGTACTTC
>.|.|TRBJ2-7|TRBV4-1
CASSQSHGGPEDEQYF
TGCGCCAGCAGCCAGTCCCACGGGGGGCCTGAGGACGAGCAGTACTTC
>.|.|TRBJ2-7|TRBV11-3
CASSPYPDRVYEQYF
TGTGCCAGCAGCCCGTATCCGGACAGAGTGTACGAGCAGTACTTC
>TRBD1|.|TRBJ1-5|TRBV12-5
CASLYPPGGLSNQPQHF
TGTGCTAGTCTTTACCCCCCAGGGGGGTTAAGCAATCAGCCCCAGCATTTT
>.|few|TRBJ2-7|TRBV11-2
CASSLDLQSDEQYF
TGTGCCAGCAGCTTAGATCTACAGTCCGACGAGCAGTACTTC
>.|.|TRBJ1-3|TRBV19
CASSIDRGRGTSGNTIYF
TGTGCCAGTAGTATAGATCGCGGCAGGGGTACCTCTGGAAACACCATATATTTT
>.|.|TRBJ1-5|TRBV7-8
CASRDSLGSNQPQHF
TGTGCCAGCAGGGACAGTTTGGGTAGCAATCAGCCCCAGCATTTT
>TRBD1|once|TRBJ2-7|TRBV6-5
CASSQRPRQGYEQYF
TGTGCCAGCAGCCAGCGGCCGCGACAGGGCTACGAGCAGTACTTC
>TRBD1|.|TRBJ1-4|TRBV4-1
CASSQVWTGGRGPFF
TGCGCCAGCAGCCAAGTGTGGACAGGGGGCCGGGGACCGTTTTTT
>TRBD1|.|TRBJ2-5|TRBV10-3
CAIGTGEEETQYF
TGTGCCATCGGGACAGGGGAAGAGGAGACCCAGTACTTC
>.|.|TRBJ1-4|TRBV25-1
CASSEYPGLTNEKLFF
TGTGCCAGCAGTGAATATCCGGGGTTAACTAATGAAAAACTGTTTTTT
>TRBD1|.|TRBJ2-1|TRBV28
CASSLPDRGRRNEQFF
TGTGCCAGCAGTTTACCGGACAGGGGGCGCAGGAATGAGCAGTTCTTC
>.|.|TRBJ1-2|TRBV27
CASSPRTDSYGYTF
TGTGCCAGCAGCCCTCGGACAGACTCCTATGGCTACACCTTC
>.|few|TRBJ1-1|TRBV7-3
CASSLTGNEAFF
TGTGCCAGCAGCCTAACTGGCAATGAAGCTTTCTTT
>TRBD1|.|TRBJ2-7|TRBV11-2
CASSRTGLEQYF
TGTGCCAGCAGCAGGACAGGCCTGGAGCAGTACTTC
>.|.|TRBJ1-1|TRBV11-3
CASSLSGRGSTMNTEAFF
TGTGCCAGCAGCTTATCGGGGAGGGGGAGTACCATGAACACTGAAGCTTTCTTT
>TRBD2|.|TRBJ2-2|TRBV5-1
CASSAITSGANTGELFF
TGCGCCAGCAGCGCCATTACTAGCGGGGCGAACACCGGGGAGCTGTTTTTT
>.|.|TRBJ2-7|TRBV19
CASSIEANSYEQYF
TGTGCCAGTAGTATCGAGGCGAACTCCTACGAGCAGTACTTC
>TRBD1|.|TRBJ1-1|TRBV2
CATLMDATGLRTEAFF
TGTGCCACCCTAATGGATGCGACAGGGCTGAGGACTGAAGCTTTCTTT
>.|.|TRBJ2-6|TRBV6-1
CASSEIRGGANVLTF
TGTGCCAGCAGTGAAATCAGGGGTGGGGCCAACGTCCTGACTTTC
>.|.|TRBJ1-2|TRBV3-1/TRBV3-2
CASSPPGGTNYGYTF
TGTGCCAGCAGCCCCCCGGGAGGGACGAACTATGGCTACACCTTC
>.|.|TRBJ1-3|TRBV7-8
CASSLFTSSSGNTIYF
TGTGCCAGCAGCTTATTCACTTCGTCCTCTGGAAACACCATATATTTT
>.|.|TRBJ2-7|TRBV12-1
CASSSERTVAYEQYF
TGTGCCAGCAGCTCTGAGAGGACAGTTGCCTACGAGCAGTACTTC
>TRBD1|.|TRBJ1-4|TRBV30
CAWSPLEGAGEKLFF
TGTGCCTGGAGTCCCCTAGAGGGGGCAGGGGAAAAACTGTTTTTT
>TRBD2|.|TRBJ2-1|TRBV19
CASSFNSGPLIYNEQFF
TGTGCCAGTAGTTTTAATAGCGGGCCTCTTATATACAATGAGCAGTTCTTC
>.|.|TRBJ1-4|TRBV18
CASSPWTDNEKLFF
TGTGCCAGCTCACCTTGGACAGACAATGAAAAACTGTTTTTT
>TRBD2|.|TRBJ2-2|TRBV28
CASSLLETSGGYGELFF
TGTGCCAGCAGTTTATTAGAAACTAGCGGGGGATACGGGGAGCTGTTTTTT
>.|.|TRBJ1-5|TRBV28
CASSFEGALNQPQHF
TGTGCCAGCAGTTTTGAAGGGGCCCTCAATCAGCCCCAGCATTTT
>.|.|TRBJ1-3|TRBV4-1
CASSHEGDLRSGNTIYF
TGCGCCAGCAGCCATGAGGGGGATCTTCGATCTGGAAACACCATATATTTT
>.|.|TRBJ2-2|TRBV6-6
CASSYSPWREGGELFF
TGTGCCAGCAGTTACTCTCCCTGGCGGGAAGGCGGGGAGCTGTTTTTT
>TRBD2|.|TRBJ2-2|TRBV4-2
CASSPQVAGGTNTGELFF
TGTGCCAGCAGCCCCCAGGTAGCGGGAGGGACGAACACCGGGGAGCTGTTTTTT
>.|.|TRBJ2-1|TRBV3-1/TRBV3-2
CASSQKLPAEQFF
TGTGCCAGCAGCCAGAAGCTACCAGCGGAGCAGTTCTTC
>.|.|TRBJ1-2|TRBV6-5
CASAQGWGYTF
TGTGCCAGCGCACAGGGTTGGGGCTACACCTTC
>TRBD1|.|TRBJ2-2|TRBV6-1
CASSQGQGDPGELFF
TGTGCCAGCAGCCAGGGACAGGGTGATCCCGGGGAGCTGTTTTTT
>.|.|TRBJ2-7|TRBV7-9
CASSLERADEQYF
TGTGCCAGCAGCTTAGAGCGGGCTGACGAGCAGTACTTC
>.|.|TRBJ2-5|TRBV5-1
CASSLEGSRRFETQYF
TGCGCCAGCAGCTTGGAAGGGTCCCGGAGGTTTGAGACCCAGTACTTC
>.|.|TRBJ1-6|TRBV3-1/TRBV3-2
CASSQGGSPLHF
TGTGCCAGCAGCCAGGGGGGTTCACCCCTCCACTTT
>.|.|TRBJ2-3|TRBV7-9
CASSFSVSTDTQYF
TGTGCCAGCAGCTTTTCCGTCAGCACAGATACGCAGTATTTT
>TRBD1|.|TRBJ2-1|TRBV20-1
CSAVGQGKFF
TGCAGTGCAGTGGGACAGGGTAAGTTCTTC
>TRBD1|.|TRBJ1-2|TRBV3-1/TRBV3-2
CASSDSGQAMGYTF
TGTGCCAGCAGCGATAGTGGACAGGCAATGGGCTACACCTTC
>.|.|TRBJ2-1|TRBV7-3
CASSPRSGVYNEQFF
TGTGCCAGCAGCCCCCGGAGCGGAGTGTACAATGAGCAGTTCTTC
>TRBD2|once|TRBJ2-5|TRBV5-1
CASSSGLAGDLETQYF
TGCGCCAGCAGCTCGGGACTAGCGGGGGATTTAGAGACCCAGTACTTC
>.|.|TRBJ2-2|TRBV19
CASSILLSSAGELFF
TGTGCCAGTAGTATACTGCTAAGTTCGGCCGGGGAGCTGTTTTTT
>TRBD1|.|TRBJ1-1|TRBV28
CASRKQGARNTEAFF
TGTGCCAGCAGAAAACAGGGGGCGCGGAACACTGAAGCTTTCTTT
>TRBD1|.|TRBJ1-4|TRBV6-6
CASRTGTANEKLFF
TGTGCCAGTCGCACCGGGACAGCGAATGAAAAACTGTTTTTT
>.|once|TRBJ1-2|TRBV5-1
CASSLVAGNAYGYTF
TGCGCCAGCAGCTTGGTGGCAGGGAACGCCTATGGCTACACCTTC
>TRBD2|.|TRBJ2-7|TRBV6-5
CASSYSGSGMYEQYF
TGTGCCAGCAGTTACTCGGGTAGCGGGATGTACGAGCAGTACTTC
>TRBD1|many|TRBJ1-6|TRBV19
CASKTDRRAPLHF
TGTGCCAGTAAGACGGACAGGAGGGCACCCCTCCACTTT
>.|once|TRBJ1-4|TRBV4-3
CASLDLPGEKLFF
TGCGCCAGCCTGGACCTCCCGGGAGAAAAACTGTTTTTT
>TRBD1|.|TRBJ1-5|TRBV19
CASKGGQTHQPQHF
TGTGCCAGTAAGGGGGGACAGACTCATCAGCCCCAGCATTTT